The 29 T cell receptor beta chains given below trace back to one sample, sequenced in a study of PD-1 blockade in mismatch repair-deficient tumors. This sample's time point: roughly ten-day in vitro stimulation with candidate neoantigen peptide 5. These receptors lack a known antigen. Sequencing was performed with immunoSEQ multiplex PCR; in TCRdb, only in-frame clones are kept and a portion is missing. The sample yields 16,000 or so clones, under 90% seen once. The sequencing here drew on cells cultured in vitro, taken from a patient treated with pembrolizumab. All receptors come from an adult with mismatch repair-deficient cancer.

The rearrangement uses TRBV6-1 and TRBJ1-1, with 7 bases lining up with TRBD1. The length of the CDR3 is 12 residues. V dropped 11 bases and J dropped 11; count of bases not matched to a gene: 14. In germline, CDR1 is MNHNS, CDR2 SASEGT. The DNA of the CDR3 is TGTGCCTTTGGACAGGCCCCGACGGGGGCTTTCTTT. Its protein product is CAFGQAPTGAFF.

The count of this clone is one. V is TRBV30 and J is TRBJ2-7; 8 nucleotides line up with TRBD1. The CDR3 is made up of 13 amino acids. Germline V gene lookup returns CDR1 GTSNPN and CDR2 SVGIG (reference sequence). V trimming: 7 bases; J trimming: 4 bases; junction bases outside the gene matches: 9. The CDR3 DNA reads as TGTGCCTCCACACGGGACAGGCCTTACGAGCAGTACTTC. This gives the protein CASTRDRPYEQYF.

This chain links TRBV28 with TRBJ2-5, with 11 bases that match TRBD2. Germline CDR1 MDHEN, CDR2 SYDVKM. The trim removed 6 bases at V and 2 bases at J, leaving 5 bases unmatched. CDR3 length: 15 residues. CDR3 region: CASSQGLAEQETQYF. DNA of the CDR3: TGTGCCAGCAGCCAGGGACTAGCGGAACAAGAGACCCAGTACTTC.

The chain employs TRBV7-9 and TRBJ2-5, with 9 bases matching TRBD1. The CDR3 has 15 residues. With V trimmed by 3 bases and J by 4 bases, 6 bases remained unmatched. CDR1 and CDR2 from the germline V gene are SEHNR and FQNEAQ (reference sequence). The CDR3 protein is CASSFLQGAGETQYF. CDR3 sequence (DNA): TGTGCCAGCAGCTTCTTACAGGGGGCCGGAGAGACCCAGTACTTC.

As regards this clone: At one end, the junction sequence differs from germline, possibly due to a read error. The rearrangement links TRBV10-3 to TRBJ2-7; 8 positions agree with TRBD2. Per the germline V gene, CDR1 is ENHRY and CDR2 is SYGVKD. The CDR3 runs to 13 residues. CDR3 nucleotide sequence: TGTGCCGTCAGGTTTAGCGGGGATGATGCGCAGTACTTC. Translation: CAVRFSGDDAQYF.

The chain employs TRBV5-8 and TRBJ2-5; D unresolved. The germline V gene has CDR1 SGHTS and CDR2 YDEGEE. V was pared by 1 base and J by 2 bases, with 12 bases between. The CDR3 loop spans 15 amino acids. The chain's CDR3 is CASSLRHFPQETQYF. The CDR3 DNA reads as TGTGCCAGCAGCTTGAGACACTTTCCTCAAGAGACCCAGTACTTC.

The rearrangement links TRBV11-3 to TRBJ2-1; 10 nucleotides align to TRBD2. The germline V gene has CDR1 SGHNT and CDR2 YENEEA. J gave up 4 bases and V 1 base, and 7 bases lay outside the gene matches. This CDR3 has 17 amino acids. This CDR3 reads CASSLVPTSGTYNEQFF. The CDR3, as DNA: TGTGCCAGCAGCTTAGTCCCAACTAGCGGGACTTACAATGAGCAGTTCTTC.

The chain links TRBV7-3 to TRBJ1-1; no reliable D call. Deletions cut 3 bases from V and 3 bases from J, with 8 bases between. The germline V gene encodes CDR1 SGHTA and CDR2 FQGTGA. This CDR3 is built from 13 residues. The CDR3 reads CASSFSGYTEAFF. For the CDR3, the DNA is TGTGCCAGCAGCTTTTCTGGGTACACTGAAGCTTTCTTT. The variable domain in full, completed from reference TRBV7-3 and TRBJ1-1, reads GAGVSQTPSNKVTEKGKYVELRCDPISGHTALYWYRQSLGQGPEFLIYFQGTGAADDSGLPNDRFFAVRPEGSVSTLKIQRTERGDSAVYLCASSFSGYTEAFFGQGTRLTVV.

This chain joins TRBV27 and TRBJ2-2; a weak D match, TRBD1 (5 bases). The germline gives CDR1 MNHEY, CDR2 SMNVEV (reference sequence). V was pared by 7 bases and J by 5 bases, with 20 bases between. The CDR3 runs to 16 residues. DNA for the CDR3: TGTGCCAGCACCTCTCAGGTCAGGGCATGGACCGGGGAGCTGTTTTTT. Residues: CASTSQVRAWTGELFF.

This chain joins TRBV5-6 and TRBJ2-5; no clear D gene. The CDR3 covers 11 residues. CDR1 and CDR2 (germline): SGHDT, YYEEEE. V gave up 2 bases and J gave up 2 bases, with 1 base separating them. CDR3 nucleotides: TGTGCCAGCAGCTTACAAGAGACCCAGTACTTC. It codes for CASSLQETQYF. The whole variable domain, remainder taken from reference TRBV5-6 and TRBJ2-5, is DAGVTQSPTHLIKTRGQQVTLRCSPKSGHDTVSWYQQALGQGPQFIFQYYEEEERQRGNFPDRFSGHQFPNYSSELNVNALLLGDSALYLCASSLQETQYFGPGTRLLVL.

V usage is TRBV29-1 and J usage is TRBJ2-1, with a possible D match to TRBD2 (5 bases). The CDR3 is 11 residues long. Looked up from germline, CDR1 is SQVTM and CDR2 is ANQGSEA. Trimming stripped 8 bases from V and 3 bases from J, with 8 bases between. CDR3 DNA sequence: TGCAGCTGGAGGATCTACAATGAGCAGTTCTTC. Residues: CSWRIYNEQFF.

This chain connects TRBV5-1 to TRBJ1-6; weak D call: TRBD1 (5 bases). Germline V gene sequence: CDR1 SGHRS, CDR2 YFSETQ. Deletions cut 3 bases from V and 7 bases from J, with 14 bases between. The CDR3 runs to 15 residues. This chain's CDR3 is CASSSGQGGNSPLHF. In DNA form, the CDR3 reads TGCGCCAGCAGCTCCGGGCAGGGCGGCAATTCACCCCTCCACTTT. The complete variable domain, with remaining parts taken from reference TRBV5-1 and TRBJ1-6, reads KAGVTQTPRYLIKTRGQQVTLSCSPISGHRSVSWYQQTPGQGLQFLFEYFSETQRNKGNFPGRFSGRQFSNSRSEMNVSTLELGDSALYLCASSSGQGGNSPLHFGNGTRLTVT.

This chain joins TRBV18 and TRBJ2-1, with 12 bases lining up with TRBD1. With V trimmed by 3 bases and J by 7 bases, 4 bases remained unmatched. This CDR3 is 15 amino acids long. The germline V gene encodes CDR1 KGHSH and CDR2 LQKENI. The CDR3 DNA follows: TGTGCCAGCTCACCCGGGACAGGGGGCAGGAATGAGCAGTTCTTC. It specifies CASSPGTGGRNEQFF.

The chain recombines TRBV4-1 with TRBJ2-7, with D possibly matching TRBD2 (6 bases). This CDR3 region has 14 residues. CDR1 and CDR2 (germline): MGHRA, YSYEKL. Trimming took off 5 bases at V and 0 bases at J, with 11 bases between the two ends. The CDR3 DNA sequence: TGCGCCAGCAGCTATAATAGCGGCTCCTACGAGCAGTACTTC. It yields the protein CASSYNSGSYEQYF.

The chain has TRBV5-1 and TRBJ2-7; 8 positions agree with TRBD1. The CDR3 totals 14 residues. J lost 5 bases, V lost 0 bases, and 4 bases had no gene match. Germline values: CDR1 SGHRS, CDR2 YFSETQ. The DNA for the CDR3 is TGCGCCAGCAGCTTGGGACAGGGGTTAAACGAGCAGTACTTC. Amino acid sequence: CASSLGQGLNEQYF.

This clone has only one observation. The chain employs TRBV5-1 and TRBJ2-5; D is possibly TRBD2 (5 bases). The CDR3 has 14 residues. Per the germline V gene, CDR1 is SGHRS and CDR2 is YFSETQ. V was cut by 0 bases and J by 2 bases, with 8 bases left in between. CDR3 amino acids: CASSLVGGQETQYF. As DNA, the CDR3 is TGCGCCAGCAGCTTGGTTGGCGGGCAAGAGACCCAGTACTTC. The variable domain in full, with the rest retrieved from reference TRBV5-1 and TRBJ2-5, is KAGVTQTPRYLIKTRGQQVTLSCSPISGHRSVSWYQQTPGQGLQFLFEYFSETQRNKGNFPGRFSGRQFSNSRSEMNVSTLELGDSALYLCASSLVGGQETQYFGPGTRLLVL.

The J gene is TRBJ2-7, the V gene TRBV5-6; 9 positions agree with TRBD2. The CDR3 contains 17 residues. V was pared by 2 bases and J by 0 bases, with 9 bases of the junction left unmatched. The germline V gene encodes CDR1 SGHDT and CDR2 YYEEEE. The CDR3 sequence is CASSFGAGGISSYEQYF. CDR3 coding DNA: TGTGCCAGCAGCTTCGGGGCGGGAGGGATTAGCTCCTACGAGCAGTACTTC.

The chain has TRBV27 and TRBJ2-6, with D unclear. CDR3 length equals 13 residues. The V gene lost 2 bases and the J gene lost 3 bases, with 2 bases spanning the gap. In germline, CDR1 is MNHEY, CDR2 SMNVEV (reference sequence). CDR3 protein: CASSLSGANVLTF. The CDR3 nucleotides are TGTGCCAGCAGTTTAAGTGGGGCCAACGTCCTGACTTTC.

This sequence joins TRBV28 and TRBJ2-2, with 8 nucleotides matching TRBD2. This CDR3 comprises 15 residues. Germline trimming cut 7 bases from V and 3 bases from J; bases unmatched to any gene: 7. Germline V gives CDR1 MDHEN, CDR2 SYDVKM. CDR3 in DNA: TGTGCCAGCACCCCCAGACTAGCGCACACCGGGGAGCTGTTTTTT. It is translated as CASTPRLAHTGELFF.

The chain couples TRBV5-1 to TRBJ1-4, with 9 bases that match TRBD1. CDR1 is SGHRS, CDR2 YFSETQ, per germline. This CDR3 is built from 15 residues. Trimming removed 0 bases from V and 7 bases from J; junction bases left unmatched: 4. CDR3 DNA sequence: TGCGCCAGCAGCTTGGAGGGACAGGGAGGTGAAAAACTGTTTTTT. It translates to CASSLEGQGGEKLFF.

The V call is TRBV14, the J call TRBJ2-2, with D hard to call. Germline V CDR1 and CDR2: SGHDN, FVKESK. V shed 5 bases and J shed 4 bases, with 14 bases lying between them. The CDR3 has 15 residues. This chain's CDR3 is CASSRQPGTTGELFF. In DNA form, the CDR3 reads TGTGCCAGCAGCAGACAACCAGGAACCACCGGGGAGCTGTTTTTT.

The chain carries TRBV6-1 and TRBJ2-7; D possibly uses TRBD1 or TRBD2 (5 bases each). CDR1 is MNHNS, CDR2 SASEGT, per germline. Deletions cut 4 bases from V and 3 bases from J, with 13 bases between. The CDR3 is 14 amino acids. CDR3 DNA sequence: TGTGCCAGCAGTGTCGACGGGACCCTCTACGAGCAGTACTTC. It encodes CASSVDGTLYEQYF.

The chain recombines TRBV27 with TRBJ1-5; D remains ambiguous. The CDR3 totals 12 residues. The V end lost 9 bases, the J end lost 0 bases, and 6 bases lay between the germline ends. Germline CDR1 and CDR2: MNHEY and SMNVEV (reference sequence). CDR3 sequence: CASWDSNQPQHF. As DNA, the CDR3 is TGTGCCAGTTGGGATAGCAATCAGCCCCAGCATTTT.

V is TRBV20-1 and J is TRBJ1-2; D unclear. The germline gives CDR1 DFQATT, CDR2 SNEGSKA (reference sequence). V was shortened by 6 bases and J by 8 bases, with 13 bases between the two germline ends. This CDR3 region has 11 residues. Here the CDR3 reads CSAPVLIGYTF. The CDR3 coding sequence is TGCAGTGCCCCCGTTCTGATCGGCTACACCTTC.

The rearrangement uses TRBV4-1 and TRBJ2-2; D unclear. Trimming took off 2 bases at V and 3 bases at J, with 10 bases between the two ends. CDR1 and CDR2 (germline): MGHRA, YSYEKL. The CDR3 consists of 15 residues. CDR3 residues: CASSQIGYYTGELFF. The CDR3 DNA is TGCGCCAGCAGCCAAATTGGGTACTACACCGGGGAGCTGTTTTTT.

V gene TRBV7-8 combines with J gene TRBJ2-7; D uncertain. Germline CDR1 is SGHVS and CDR2 is FQNEAQ. CDR3 length equals 12 residues. V was clipped by 5 bases and J by 7 bases, with 12 bases between them. In nucleotides, the CDR3 is TGTGCCAGCAGCCCCCTGGGTGGGGAGCAGTACTTC. This gives the protein CASSPLGGEQYF.

The V call is TRBV7-8, the J call TRBJ1-1, with D perhaps TRBD1 (5 bases). Germline assignment: CDR1 SGHVS and CDR2 FQNEAQ. CDR3 length: 15 amino acids. The V gene lost 7 bases and the J gene lost 4 bases, with 19 bases spanning the gap. The CDR3: CASIPTAGTGTEAFF. The DNA for the CDR3 is TGTGCCAGCATCCCCACCGCAGGGACGGGCACTGAAGCTTTCTTT.

The V gene is TRBV28, the J gene TRBJ1-5; TRBD1 aligns across 9 bases. The CDR3 extends over 13 amino acids. Trimming removed 8 bases from V and 3 bases from J; junction bases left unmatched: 2. CDR1 is MDHEN, CDR2 SYDVKM, per germline. The CDR3 sequence is CASGQGFNQPQHF. The CDR3 coding sequence is TGTGCCAGCGGACAGGGGTTCAATCAGCCCCAGCATTTT.

The chain uses TRBV15 and TRBJ2-5; 10 bases align to TRBD2. The CDR3 spans 14 residues. After removal of 5 bases from V and 4 bases from J, the junction contained 4 bases not matched to a gene. Germline CDR1 and CDR2: LNHNV and YYDKDF (reference sequence). The CDR3 region is CATSPRLAGETQYF. In DNA, the CDR3 is TGTGCCACCAGCCCGAGACTAGCGGGAGAGACCCAGTACTTC.